This TCR beta chain comes out of a study of identical twins (dated by TCRdb to the mid-2010s). For context, the study as a whole: To test whether fetal clonotypes persist, the study used deep sequencing on TCR alpha and beta repertoires from monozygotic twins, unrelated adults of various ages, and cord blood. Replicate twin experiments were performed at different times using different library preparation protocols to rule out contamination.

What the research found in general, with its limitations: Compared with coincidental sharing between unrelated individuals, out-of-frame TCR alpha sequences shared between twins showed an excess of sequences with low generation probability. Invariant T cells such as MAIT and iNKT could partly confound zero-insertion analyses, though diverse VJ usage argued against this for most clonotypes. A weaker excess of twin sharing was found in beta out-of-frame sequences because the signal-to-noise ratio was lowered by fewer shared sequences. Conclusions relied on cross-sectional statistical analysis, since the same donors could not be followed over many years. Abundant cord blood beta clonotypes carried fewer insertions; young adult naive repertoires showed a weaker similar trend, while memory repertoires showed none. Recombination models systematically underestimated out-of-frame TCR alpha sharing in monozygotic twins but agreed with sharing between unrelated individuals.

The CDR3 spans 12 residues, from the cysteine through the phenylalanine. Only the CDR3 portion is preserved as DNA: 36 bases, with reading frame beginning at the first base. CDR1 and CDR2 are read off the germline V gene (reference sequence) as DFQATT and SNEGSKA. V loses 3 bases of germline sequence and J loses 5 bases, and the interval between the two ends is 7 bases. Library generation was performed with 5' RACE. Sequencing instrument: Illumina HiSeq 2000. A universal primer binding site was introduced by template switching, and a unique molecular identifier was present in the final cDNA, enabling accurate counting of TCR cDNA molecules. First-strand cDNA for TCR alpha and beta chains was synthesized from specific primers in the conserved constant-segment region. Each cDNA library was double barcoded, with a SMART-Mk sample barcode plus Illumina barcodes, to control for contamination. Two successive PCR steps introduced TruSeq adapter sequences along with Illumina sample barcodes. Sequencing of the TCR alpha and beta cDNA libraries was done on the Illumina HiSeq platform using custom primers. As for how the authors treated the data: MiGEC was used to process raw reads and extract unique molecular identifiers, and MiXCR was used to find CDR3 positions. Recombination models were inferred per individual with the repgenHMM and IGoR tools using an EM algorithm. The tcR package in R was used for shared clonotype analysis, with sharing normalized by the product of cloneset sizes. Out-of-frame nonproductive sequences were analyzed to study raw recombination free of thymic and clonal selection effects. TCRdb trimmed the raw reads at Q25, called clones with MiXCR and kept productive beta chains. Merged by CDR3 protein, the rows form single entries marked with the most common genes and DNA. TCRdb assigned the V and J calls; the authors' analysis was not used. The sample table contains approximately 600,000 distinct CDR3 sequences; only one count was recorded for just over 7% of them. The ten largest clones add up to roughly 1.5% of the sample.

This clonotype was observed a few times. It has no known antigen specificity. No base-level quality is on record; no much larger clone is a single base apart. All donors were healthy Caucasians. Three pairs of female monozygotic twins, all aged roughly 18 to 30 years, made up the twin cohort. Peripheral blood mononuclear cells were used as the source from which RNA for TCR libraries was isolated. The same data also went into a second study, on yellow fever vaccine responses in identical twins. As the second paper documents: According to the authors, in identical twins the way T cells responded to vaccination appeared partly convergent and partly personalized. The study precisely tracked vaccine-responding T cell clones in identical twins.

Material: PBMCs. The chain uses TRBV20-1 and TRBJ1-4, with no reliable assignment of the D segment. This sequence was found in a woman between 18 and 29 years old in good health. The DNA sequence is as follows: TGCAGTGCTAGGCGGCAGAATGAAAAACTGTTTTTT. This yields the protein CSARRQNEKLFF.